Described below is a single TCR beta chain sequence and its context. The J segment lost 7 bases and the V segment lost 3 bases, leaving 11 bases of the junction unmatched. The germline V gene encodes CDR1 LGHNA and CDR2 YNFKEQ. This CDR3 has 17 amino acids. The data stem from a study of T cell changes during pregnancy in multiple sclerosis. Method: immunoSEQ multiplex PCR; TCRdb's copy keeps in-frame clones and lacks some. Of under 75,000 clones detected, roughly nine tenths appear once; the ten largest clones hold about 0.49%. The clonotype originates from a female donor in good health, enrolled as a control in a pregnancy study. The rearrangement links TRBV4-2 to TRBJ2-5; 13 positions match TRBD2. The sample was CD4+ T cells from peripheral blood mononuclear cells, taken after pregnancy. DNA of the CDR3: TGTGCCAGCAGCCATGGACTAGCGGGGGTTATGGACAGGACCCAGTACTTC. As protein: CASSHGLAGVMDRTQYF.